This T cell receptor (beta chain) emerged from a study of T-cell memory formation after mild COVID-19. Study in general: TCR clusters were mostly donor specific. Whole-study results and caveats: The CD4+ clones that contracted clustered mainly within CM and EM, and the CD8+ clones concentrated in EMRA.

Concerning this clonotype: Its antigen is not known.

In TCRdb, the 5' RACE reads were re-called with MiXCR into one record per CDR3 protein. This table holds 400,000 to 500,000 distinct CDR3 sequences, about 24% found once. The V end was cut by 0 bases, the J end by 11 bases, with 14 bases between. In germline, CDR1 is SGHTA, CDR2 FQGNSA. CDR3 length: 14 amino acids. The chain uses TRBV7-2 and TRBJ2-1; no firm D call. The material sequenced was PBMCs or a T cell subset sorted from them (not recorded which). This receptor was obtained from an adult woman who had mild COVID-19 (a few samples of this study predate the infection). Cell type and time point are not known. This CDR3 reads CASSLAGLPSKQFF. The CDR3, as DNA: TGTGCCAGCAGCTTAGCAGGGCTCCCTAGTAAGCAGTTCTTC.